The clone carrying this TCR beta chain has ten or more counts. Its antigen remains unknown. These data belong to a study of neurological immune-mediated disorders. Study-wide points: While HTLV-1-associated myelopathy showed the greatest TCR clonal expansion, multiple sclerosis showed the least, falling below healthy controls. Neither clinical nor MRI features were found to be associated with the multiple sclerosis repertoire cluster.

This CDR3 is built from 15 residues. The V segment lost 0 bases and the J segment 5 bases; nucleotides outside the gene matches: 3. The germline V gene encodes CDR1 ENHRY and CDR2 SYGVKD. Each CDR3 protein is one row after TCRdb ran MiXCR on the 5' RACE reads. This table has over 60,000 distinct CDR3 sequences, 4.5% to 6.5% appearing once. Sequencing was performed on PBMCs. The TCR sequence derives from a woman aged 25 to 39 with multiple sclerosis. The chain joins TRBV10-3 to TRBJ1-1; 10 bases align to TRBD1. The CDR3: CAISESRDRGTEAFF. CDR3 sequence (DNA): TGTGCCATCAGTGAGTCCCGGGACAGGGGAACTGAAGCTTTCTTT.